This T cell receptor (beta chain) was profiled in a study of CD8 T cells in Susac syndrome. Study-level findings and limits: The authors acknowledged that the study's TCR sequencing and HLA analysis involved relatively few individuals.

In the case of this clonotype: The antigen is not known.

High-throughput TCR beta sequencing covered peripheral CD8+ and CD4+ T cells. Random hexamers primed reverse transcription of roughly 0.45 to 1 ug RNA. Amplification of TCR beta CDR3 was carried out by immunoSEQ multiplex PCR, which covered 54 Vbeta and 13 Jbeta segments. TCRdb itself ran the immunoSEQ multiplex PCR reads through MiXCR, one entry per CDR3 protein. The data contain about 180,000 distinct CDR3 sequences, around 93% of them seen just once; the ten biggest clones take up roughly 0.097%. This CDR3 is 14 amino acids long. CDR1 is DFQATT and CDR2 is SNEGSKA in the germline V gene (reference sequence). V lost 4 bases to trimming and J lost 3 bases; unmatched junction nucleotides: 5.

The sequence came from a human donor with multiple sclerosis. V and J are TRBV20-1 and TRBJ2-7, with 11 bases fitting TRBD2. The sequencing input was CD4+ T cells from PBMCs. In DNA, the CDR3 is TGCAGTGCTACCCCGGGACTAGCGGTCTACGAGCAGTACTTC. Translated, it gives CSATPGLAVYEQYF.